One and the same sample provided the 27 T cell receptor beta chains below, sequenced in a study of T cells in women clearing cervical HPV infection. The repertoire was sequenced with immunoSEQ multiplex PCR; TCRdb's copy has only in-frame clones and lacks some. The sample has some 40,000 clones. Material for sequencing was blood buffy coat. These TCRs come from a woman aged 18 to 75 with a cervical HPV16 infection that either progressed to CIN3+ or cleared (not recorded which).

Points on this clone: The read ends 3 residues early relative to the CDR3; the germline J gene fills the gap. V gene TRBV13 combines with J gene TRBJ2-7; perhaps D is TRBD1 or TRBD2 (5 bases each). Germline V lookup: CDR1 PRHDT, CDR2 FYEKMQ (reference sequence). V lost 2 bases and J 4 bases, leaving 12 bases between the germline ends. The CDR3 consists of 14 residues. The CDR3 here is CASSLRGERYEQYF. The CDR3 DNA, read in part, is TGTGCCAGCAGCTTAAGGGGAGAGAGGTACGAG.

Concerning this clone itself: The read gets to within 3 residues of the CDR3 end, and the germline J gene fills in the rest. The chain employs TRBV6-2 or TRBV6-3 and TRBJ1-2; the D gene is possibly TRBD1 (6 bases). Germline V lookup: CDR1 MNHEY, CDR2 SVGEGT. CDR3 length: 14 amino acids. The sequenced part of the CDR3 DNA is TGTGCCAGCAGTTACCTACAGGGCCGACACATC. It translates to CASSYLQGRHI. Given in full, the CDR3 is CASSYLQGRHIYTF.

Incomplete CDR3 DNA: TGCAGTGCAATCTCCCCGGGGGGCGAA. It specifies CSAISPGGE. The CDR3 reads in full as CSAISPGGEAFF. The chain carries TRBV20-1 and TRBJ1-1, with a possible D match to TRBD1 (6 bases). The missing CDR3 end, 3 residues past where the read stops, is filled in from the germline J gene. The germline gives CDR1 DFQATT, CDR2 SNEGSKA (reference sequence). The CDR3 loop spans 12 amino acids.

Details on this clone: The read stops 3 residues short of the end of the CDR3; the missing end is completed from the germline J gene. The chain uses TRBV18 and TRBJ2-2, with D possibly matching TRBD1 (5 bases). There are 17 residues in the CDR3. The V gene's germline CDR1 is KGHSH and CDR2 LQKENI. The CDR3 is CASSPRGTTGSNEKLFF. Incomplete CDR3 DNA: TGTGCCAGCTCACCACGGGGAACAACAGGATCTAATGAAAAG.

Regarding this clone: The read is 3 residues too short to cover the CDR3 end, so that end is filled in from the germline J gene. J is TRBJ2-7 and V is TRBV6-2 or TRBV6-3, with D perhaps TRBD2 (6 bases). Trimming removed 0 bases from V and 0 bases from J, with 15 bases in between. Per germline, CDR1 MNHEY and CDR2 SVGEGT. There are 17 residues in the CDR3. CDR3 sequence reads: CASSYSRRAGSSYEQYF. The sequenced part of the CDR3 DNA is TGTGCCAGCAGTTACTCGAGACGAGCGGGCAGCTCCTACGAG.

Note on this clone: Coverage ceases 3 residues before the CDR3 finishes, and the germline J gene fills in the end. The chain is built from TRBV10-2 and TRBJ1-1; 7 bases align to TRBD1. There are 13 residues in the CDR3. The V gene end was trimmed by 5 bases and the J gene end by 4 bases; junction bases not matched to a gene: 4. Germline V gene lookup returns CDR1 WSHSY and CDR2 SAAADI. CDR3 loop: CASSFRTGTEAFF. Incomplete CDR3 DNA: TGCGCCAGCAGTTTCCGGACAGGCACTGAA.

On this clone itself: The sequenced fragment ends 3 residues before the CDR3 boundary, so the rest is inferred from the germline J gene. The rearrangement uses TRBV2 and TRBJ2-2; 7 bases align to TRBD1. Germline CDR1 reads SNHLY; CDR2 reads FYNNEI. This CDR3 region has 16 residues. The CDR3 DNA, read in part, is TGTGCCAGCAGTGAAGGGGACAGTGAAACTAATGAAAAG. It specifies CASSEGDSETNEK. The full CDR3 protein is CASSEGDSETNEKLFF.

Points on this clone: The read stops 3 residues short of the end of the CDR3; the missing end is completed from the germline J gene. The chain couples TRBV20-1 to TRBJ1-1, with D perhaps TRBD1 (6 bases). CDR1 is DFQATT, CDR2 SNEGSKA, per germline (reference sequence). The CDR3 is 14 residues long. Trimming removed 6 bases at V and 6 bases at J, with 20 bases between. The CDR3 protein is CSAITDRPSPEAFF. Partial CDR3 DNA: TGCAGTGCCATTACAGACAGGCCTTCCCCTGAA.

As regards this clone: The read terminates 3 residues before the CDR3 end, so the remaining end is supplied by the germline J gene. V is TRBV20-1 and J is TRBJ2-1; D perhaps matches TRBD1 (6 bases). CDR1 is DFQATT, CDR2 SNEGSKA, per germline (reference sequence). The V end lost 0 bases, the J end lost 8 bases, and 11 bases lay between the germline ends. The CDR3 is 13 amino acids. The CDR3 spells CSARDTGWDEQFF. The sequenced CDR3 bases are TGCAGTGCTAGAGATACAGGGTGGGATGAG.

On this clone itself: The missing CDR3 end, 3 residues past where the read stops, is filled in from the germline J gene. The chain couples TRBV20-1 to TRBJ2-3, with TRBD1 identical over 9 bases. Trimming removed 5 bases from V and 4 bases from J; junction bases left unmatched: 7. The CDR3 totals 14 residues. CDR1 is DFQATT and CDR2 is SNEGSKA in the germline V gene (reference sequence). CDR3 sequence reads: CSAGTGSPPDTQYF. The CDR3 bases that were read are TGCAGTGCTGGGACAGGGTCCCCCCCAGATACG.

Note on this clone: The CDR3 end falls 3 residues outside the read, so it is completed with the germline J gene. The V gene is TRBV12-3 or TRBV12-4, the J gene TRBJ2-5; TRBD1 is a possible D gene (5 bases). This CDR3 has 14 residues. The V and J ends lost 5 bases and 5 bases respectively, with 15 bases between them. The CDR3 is CASSPGPPGETQYF. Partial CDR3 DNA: TGTGCCAGCAGTCCCGGGCCACCAGGGGAGACC.

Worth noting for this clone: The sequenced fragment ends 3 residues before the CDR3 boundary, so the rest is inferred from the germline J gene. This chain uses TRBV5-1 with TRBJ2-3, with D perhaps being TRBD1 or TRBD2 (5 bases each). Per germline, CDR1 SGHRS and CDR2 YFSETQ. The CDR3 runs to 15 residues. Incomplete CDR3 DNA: TGCGCCAGCAGCTTGTGGGCAGGGATGGGAGAGACG. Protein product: CASSLWAGMGET. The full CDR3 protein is CASSLWAGMGETQYF.

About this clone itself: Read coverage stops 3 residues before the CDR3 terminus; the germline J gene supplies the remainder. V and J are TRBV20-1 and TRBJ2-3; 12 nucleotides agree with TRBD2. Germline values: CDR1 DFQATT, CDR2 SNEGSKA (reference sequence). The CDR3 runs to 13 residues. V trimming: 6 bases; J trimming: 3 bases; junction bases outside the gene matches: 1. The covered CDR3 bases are TGCAGTGCCACTAGCGGGAGGACAGATACG. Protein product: CSATSGRTDT. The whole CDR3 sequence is CSATSGRTDTQYF.

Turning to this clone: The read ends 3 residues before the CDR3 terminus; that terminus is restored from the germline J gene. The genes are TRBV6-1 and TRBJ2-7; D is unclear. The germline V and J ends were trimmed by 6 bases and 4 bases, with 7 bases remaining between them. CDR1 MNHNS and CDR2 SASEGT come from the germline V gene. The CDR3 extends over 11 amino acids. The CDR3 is CASRELYEQYF. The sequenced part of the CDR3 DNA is TGTGCCAGCAGGGAATTATACGAG.

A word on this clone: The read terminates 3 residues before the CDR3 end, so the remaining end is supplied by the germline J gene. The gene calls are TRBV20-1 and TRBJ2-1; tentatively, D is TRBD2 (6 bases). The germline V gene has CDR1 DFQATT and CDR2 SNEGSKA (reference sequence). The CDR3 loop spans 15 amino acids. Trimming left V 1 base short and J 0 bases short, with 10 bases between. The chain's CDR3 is CSARVAGGSYNEQFF. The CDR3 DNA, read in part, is TGCAGTGCTAGAGTGGCCGGGGGCTCCTACAATGAG.

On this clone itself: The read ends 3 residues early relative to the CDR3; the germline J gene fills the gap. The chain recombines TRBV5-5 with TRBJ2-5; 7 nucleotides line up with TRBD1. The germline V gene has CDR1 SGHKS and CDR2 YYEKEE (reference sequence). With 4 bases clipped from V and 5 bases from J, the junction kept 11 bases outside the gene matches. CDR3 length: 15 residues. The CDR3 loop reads CASSLGQVRRETQYF. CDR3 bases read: TGTGCCAGCAGCCTCGGACAGGTTCGAAGGGAGACC.

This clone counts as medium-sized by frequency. The sequenced part of the CDR3 DNA is TGCAGCGGAGACAGAGCCCGCACAGATACG. Residues: CSGDRARTDT. The whole CDR3 sequence reads CSGDRARTDTQYF. The gene calls are TRBV29-1 and TRBJ2-3, with a possible D match to TRBD1 (5 bases). The CDR3 is cut off 3 residues early in the read; its end comes from the germline J gene. The germline V gene encodes CDR1 SQVTM and CDR2 ANQGSEA. V was trimmed by 7 bases and J by 1 base, leaving 12 bases between them. The CDR3 is 13 residues long.

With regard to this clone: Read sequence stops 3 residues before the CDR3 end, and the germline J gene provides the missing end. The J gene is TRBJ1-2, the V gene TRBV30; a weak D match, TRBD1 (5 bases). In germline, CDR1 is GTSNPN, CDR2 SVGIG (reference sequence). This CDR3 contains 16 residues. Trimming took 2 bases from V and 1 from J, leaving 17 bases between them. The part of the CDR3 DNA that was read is TGTGCCTGGAGTCCCGGAGGGGCCCTGATTAACTATGGC. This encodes CAWSPGGALINYG. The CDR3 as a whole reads CAWSPGGALINYGYTF.

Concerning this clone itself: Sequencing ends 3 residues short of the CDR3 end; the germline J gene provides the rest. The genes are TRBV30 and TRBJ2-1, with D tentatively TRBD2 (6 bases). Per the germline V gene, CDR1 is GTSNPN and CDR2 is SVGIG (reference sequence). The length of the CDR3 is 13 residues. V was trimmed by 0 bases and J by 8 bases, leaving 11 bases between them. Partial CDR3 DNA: TGTGCCTGGAGTGTACGATGGGGGGATGAG. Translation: CAWSVRWGDE. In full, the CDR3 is CAWSVRWGDEQFF.

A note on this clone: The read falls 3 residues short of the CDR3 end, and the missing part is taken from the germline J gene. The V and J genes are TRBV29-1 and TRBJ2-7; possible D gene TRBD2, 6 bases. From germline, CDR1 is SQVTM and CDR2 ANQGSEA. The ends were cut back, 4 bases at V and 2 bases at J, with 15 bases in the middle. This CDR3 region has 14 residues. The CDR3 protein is CSVVEGLAAYEQYF. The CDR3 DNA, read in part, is TGCAGCGTTGTGGAGGGGCTGGCTGCCTACGAG.

The part of the CDR3 DNA that was read is TGTGCCTGGAGTGTAAATTCCTGGGGGGATAATGGC. Its translation is CAWSVNSWGDNG. From start to end, the CDR3 is CAWSVNSWGDNGYTF. The chain combines TRBV30 with TRBJ1-2; D is perhaps TRBD1 (5 bases). Read data end 3 residues before the CDR3 end; the end is taken from the germline J gene. CDR1 and CDR2 from the germline V gene are GTSNPN and SVGIG (reference sequence). The CDR3 is 15 residues long. V gave up 0 bases and J gave up 6 bases, with 17 bases separating them.

The CDR3 loop is CAIRGTGGNYGYTF. CDR3 DNA (partial): TGTGCCATCAGGGGGACAGGGGGTAACTATGGC. The gene calls are TRBV10-3 and TRBJ1-2; 11 bases are a match to TRBD1. Read coverage stops 3 residues before the CDR3 terminus; the germline J gene supplies the remainder. The CDR3 length is 14 residues. Per the germline V gene, CDR1 is ENHRY and CDR2 is SYGVKD. V lost 6 bases to trimming and J lost 1 base; unmatched junction nucleotides: 1.

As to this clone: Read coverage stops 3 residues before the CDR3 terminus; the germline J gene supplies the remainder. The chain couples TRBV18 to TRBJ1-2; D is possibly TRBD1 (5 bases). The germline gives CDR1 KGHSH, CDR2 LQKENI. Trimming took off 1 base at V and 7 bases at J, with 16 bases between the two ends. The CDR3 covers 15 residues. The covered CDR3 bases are TGTGCCAGCTCACCACAGAAGTCGCAGGGCGGTGGC. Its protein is CASSPQKSQGGG. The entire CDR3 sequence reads CASSPQKSQGGGYTF.

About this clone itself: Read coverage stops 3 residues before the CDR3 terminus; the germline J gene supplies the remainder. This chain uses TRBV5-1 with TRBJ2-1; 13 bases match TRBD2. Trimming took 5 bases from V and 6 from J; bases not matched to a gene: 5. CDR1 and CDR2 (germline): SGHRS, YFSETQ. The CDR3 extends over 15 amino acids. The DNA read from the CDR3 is TGCGCCAGCAGGACTAGCGGGGGGCTTAGCAATGAG. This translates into CASRTSGGLSNE. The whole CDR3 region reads CASRTSGGLSNEQFF.

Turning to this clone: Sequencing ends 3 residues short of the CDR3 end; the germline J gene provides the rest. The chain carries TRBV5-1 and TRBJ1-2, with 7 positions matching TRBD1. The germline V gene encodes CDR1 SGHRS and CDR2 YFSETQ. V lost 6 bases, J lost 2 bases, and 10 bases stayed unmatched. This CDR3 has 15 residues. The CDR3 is CASTDRRQGNYGYTF. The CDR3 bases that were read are TGCGCCAGCACCGACCGACGACAGGGCAACTATGGC.

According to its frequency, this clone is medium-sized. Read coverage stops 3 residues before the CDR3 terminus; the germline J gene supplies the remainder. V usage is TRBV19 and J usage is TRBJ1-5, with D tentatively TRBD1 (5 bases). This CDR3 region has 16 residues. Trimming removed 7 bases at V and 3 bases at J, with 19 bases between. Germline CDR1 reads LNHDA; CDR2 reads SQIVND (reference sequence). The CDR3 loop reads CASNIYSSGINQPQHF. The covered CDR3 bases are TGTGCCAGTAATATTTACTCCTCAGGGATCAATCAGCCC.

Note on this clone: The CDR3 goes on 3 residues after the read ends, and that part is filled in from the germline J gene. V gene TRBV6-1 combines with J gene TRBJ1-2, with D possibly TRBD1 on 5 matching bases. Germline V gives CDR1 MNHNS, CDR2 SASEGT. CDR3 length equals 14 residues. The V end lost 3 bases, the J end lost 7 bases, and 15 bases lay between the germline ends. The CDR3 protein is CASSDSWGEAGYTF. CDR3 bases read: TGTGCCAGCAGTGATTCTTGGGGCGAGGCTGGC.